The subject of this entry is one TCR beta chain. Its antigen is unidentified. This sample was taken from a study of cytomegalovirus exposure and HLA in healthy donors. Overall study: The early release's HLA-typed donors yielded 65 million to 85 million unique TCRs. Of 350 to 400 genotyped donors, 81% grouped in the Caucasian-associated ancestry cluster. Broader study findings: Exclusion as indistinguishable affected some V segments, including TRBV6-2 and TRBV6-3.

PCR primers comprised 60 Vbeta and 13 Jbeta primers. Data came from immunoSEQ multiplex PCR; TCRdb stores just in-frame clones and leaves some out. The data hold about 78,000 clones, with about 78% observed a single time. The CDR3 spans 16 residues. V was shortened by 0 bases and J by 5 bases, with 16 bases between the two germline ends. CDR1 is LGHNA and CDR2 is YSLEER in the germline V gene. The chain has TRBV4-3 and TRBJ1-1; D gene unclear. Material: PBMCs. This sequence was found in a male donor in good health and CMV-seronegative. CDR3 DNA: TGCGCCAGCAGCCAAGATATGAGGGTAGGGAGGACTGAAGCTTTCTTT. Its translation is CASSQDMRVGRTEAFF.